This T cell receptor beta chain was documented in a study of regulatory T cells in long-lasting Graves disease. Study in general: Those Graves' patients who were newly diagnosed had been on antithyroid drugs under 3 months.

The time point: newly diagnosed GD, antithyroid drugs for less than 3 months. RNA extracted from PBMCs served as the sequencing template. Arm-PCR of CDR3 regions with iRepertoire HTBI primers generated TCR beta libraries. One entry per CDR3 protein results from TCRdb running MiXCR on the multiplex PCR reads. The sample shows about 470,000 distinct CDR3 sequences, approximately 15% of them seen only once. With 4 bases removed from V and 2 bases from J, the gap between germline ends came to 19 bases. CDR1 and CDR2 from the germline V gene are SGHVS and FQNEAQ. CDR3 length: 17 residues. This clonotype was recorded at least ten times. Separately, the same data were catalogued under a study of T cells in Graves' hyperthyroidism and ophthalmopathy. This second study says: Graves' hyperthyroidism qualified as stable when ophthalmopathy did not progress within 18 months. When the TCR CDR3 underwent first-round RT-PCR, the HTBI primer set was used. A median 6.5 months before onset, the model predicted ophthalmopathy.

The sequence was obtained from a woman aged 25-40 years with Graves disease. The rearrangement uses TRBV7-8 and TRBJ2-3; D is uncertain. Sequencing used peripheral blood mononuclear cells (PBMCs), obtained at new diagnosis, from a patient treated with antithyroid drugs. The DNA for the CDR3 is TGTGCCAGCAGCTGGGGTGGATTGGCCGCCCCCACAGATACGCAGTATTTT. It yields the protein CASSWGGLAAPTDTQYF.